The rows below give T cell receptor beta chains drawn from one sample of a study of beta chain features in type 1 diabetes. This table comes from immunoSEQ multiplex PCR, and its TCRdb copy is limited to in-frame clones, with some not included. Among about 410,000 clones listed, about 15% were seen once. The material sequenced was naive CD4+ T cells from blood. These TCRs come from a man aged 25-40 years in good health. Both conserved end residues are part of each CDR3. The D gene is left open where the match is weak. Part of the rows lack a size; the others show once, few, many or a class for expanded clones.

clone_size: few
j_call: TRBJ2-1
v_call: TRBV11-2
d_call: .
cdr3_aa: CASSLAGAGEQFF
cdr3_nt: TGTGCCAGCAGCTTAGCAGGGGCCGGTGAGCAGTTCTTC

clone_size: few
j_call: TRBJ2-5
v_call: TRBV14
d_call: .
cdr3_aa: CASSLGWGRETQYF
cdr3_nt: TGTGCCAGCAGCCTCGGTTGGGGGCGAGAGACCCAGTACTTC

clone_size: few
j_call: TRBJ2-4
v_call: TRBV7-2
d_call: TRBD1
cdr3_aa: CASSLGRTGKDQYF
cdr3_nt: TGTGCCAGCAGCTTAGGAAGGACAGGGAAGGATCAGTACTTC

clone_size: .
j_call: TRBJ1-1
v_call: TRBV18
d_call: .
cdr3_aa: CASGGQKNTEAFF
cdr3_nt: TGTGCCAGCGGGGGACAAAAGAACACTGAAGCTTTCTTT

clone_size: few
j_call: TRBJ2-1
v_call: TRBV6-1
d_call: TRBD1
cdr3_aa: CASSAGRDRGYNEQFF
cdr3_nt: TGTGCCAGCAGTGCGGGGAGGGACAGGGGATACAATGAGCAGTTCTTC

clone_size: .
j_call: TRBJ1-5
v_call: TRBV25-1
d_call: .
cdr3_aa: CASSHGDTKNQPQHF
cdr3_nt: TGTGCCAGCAGTCACGGGGACACCAAGAATCAGCCCCAGCATTTT

clone_size: few
j_call: TRBJ1-2
v_call: TRBV5-1
d_call: .
cdr3_aa: CASSLAGTYGYTF
cdr3_nt: TGCGCCAGCAGCTTGGCAGGGACCTATGGCTACACCTTC

clone_size: .
j_call: TRBJ2-1
v_call: TRBV12-5
d_call: TRBD1
cdr3_aa: CASGWGTGAYDEQFF
cdr3_nt: TGTGCTAGTGGTTGGGGGACAGGGGCCTACGATGAGCAGTTCTTC

clone_size: .
j_call: TRBJ2-1
v_call: TRBV19
d_call: .
cdr3_aa: CASIGWELGYNEQFF
cdr3_nt: TGTGCCAGTATAGGGTGGGAGTTGGGATACAATGAGCAGTTCTTC

clone_size: .
j_call: TRBJ1-2
v_call: TRBV2
d_call: .
cdr3_aa: CASSESDVPPRYTF
cdr3_nt: TGTGCCAGCAGTGAATCGGATGTCCCCCCTCGCTACACCTTC

clone_size: .
j_call: TRBJ2-1
v_call: TRBV19
d_call: TRBD2
cdr3_aa: CASSIGGLAGYNEQFF
cdr3_nt: TGTGCCAGTAGTATAGGGGGACTAGCGGGATACAATGAGCAGTTCTTC

clone_size: few
j_call: TRBJ2-2
v_call: TRBV7-8
d_call: .
cdr3_aa: CASSGTTNTGELVF
cdr3_nt: TGTGCCAGCAGCGGGACAACGAACACCGGGGAGCTGGTTTTT

clone_size: few
j_call: TRBJ2-3
v_call: TRBV18
d_call: .
cdr3_aa: CASSRTDTQYF
cdr3_nt: TGTGCCAGCTCAAGAACAGATACGCAGTATTTT

clone_size: few
j_call: TRBJ1-2
v_call: TRBV30
d_call: .
cdr3_aa: CAWSDPPGGYTF
cdr3_nt: TGTGCCTGGAGTGACCCTCCGGGTGGCTACACCTTC

clone_size: few
j_call: TRBJ2-1
v_call: TRBV7-2
d_call: TRBD2
cdr3_aa: CASSLPLAGGSNEQFF
cdr3_nt: TGTGCCAGCAGCTTACCCCTAGCGGGGGGGAGCAATGAGCAGTTCTTC

clone_size: .
j_call: TRBJ1-3
v_call: TRBV4-3
d_call: .
cdr3_aa: CASSQVPGNTIYF
cdr3_nt: TGCGCCAGCAGCCAGGTTCCAGGAAACACCATATATTTT

clone_size: few
j_call: TRBJ1-2
v_call: TRBV30
d_call: .
cdr3_aa: CAWSVLHSYGYTF
cdr3_nt: TGTGCCTGGAGTGTACTACACAGCTATGGCTACACCTTC

clone_size: few
j_call: TRBJ1-3
v_call: TRBV23-1
d_call: .
cdr3_aa: CASSHRGGNSGNTIYF
cdr3_nt: TGCGCCAGCAGTCACCGGGGTGGTAACTCTGGAAACACCATATATTTT

clone_size: many
j_call: TRBJ2-1
v_call: TRBV10-3
d_call: .
cdr3_aa: CAIKAYNEQFF
cdr3_nt: TGTGCCATCAAGGCCTACAATGAGCAGTTCTTC

clone_size: .
j_call: TRBJ1-1
v_call: TRBV7-9
d_call: .
cdr3_aa: CASSLRPAGSHTEAFF
cdr3_nt: TGTGCCAGCAGCCTTAGGCCGGCGGGGTCCCACACTGAAGCTTTCTTT

clone_size: .
j_call: TRBJ2-3
v_call: TRBV4-3
d_call: .
cdr3_aa: CASSQRGRGTDTQYF
cdr3_nt: TGCGCCAGCAGCCAGAGAGGGAGAGGCACAGATACGCAGTATTTT

clone_size: few
j_call: TRBJ2-3
v_call: TRBV5-1
d_call: TRBD1
cdr3_aa: CASSSLGGPERGDTQYF
cdr3_nt: TGCGCCAGCAGCTCACTAGGGGGCCCAGAAAGGGGAGATACGCAGTATTTT

clone_size: .
j_call: TRBJ2-3
v_call: TRBV7-3
d_call: TRBD2
cdr3_aa: CASSPYLSGRPGDTQYF
cdr3_nt: TGTGCCAGCAGCCCGTACCTTAGCGGGAGGCCAGGAGATACGCAGTATTTT

clone_size: .
j_call: TRBJ1-1
v_call: TRBV25-1
d_call: .
cdr3_aa: CASTSWNKEEAFF
cdr3_nt: TGTGCCAGCACTTCCTGGAACAAGGAAGAAGCTTTCTTT

clone_size: .
j_call: TRBJ2-3
v_call: TRBV4-3
d_call: .
cdr3_aa: CASSPGLRTDTQYF
cdr3_nt: TGCGCCAGCAGCCCCGGATTGCGCACAGATACGCAGTATTTT

clone_size: .
j_call: TRBJ1-2
v_call: TRBV6-6
d_call: .
cdr3_aa: CASRAQGSNGGYTF
cdr3_nt: TGTGCCAGCAGAGCACAGGGTTCGAACGGGGGCTACACCTTC

clone_size: once
j_call: TRBJ2-3
v_call: TRBV6-1
d_call: .
cdr3_aa: CASSEGISSQGWDTQYF
cdr3_nt: TGTGCCAGCAGTGAAGGGATCTCTAGCCAAGGGTGGGATACGCAGTATTTT

clone_size: .
j_call: TRBJ2-5
v_call: TRBV27
d_call: .
cdr3_aa: CASSQGTGSQETQYF
cdr3_nt: TGTGCCAGCAGTCAGGGGACGGGCAGCCAAGAGACCCAGTACTTC

clone_size: few
j_call: TRBJ2-7
v_call: TRBV5-4
d_call: TRBD1
cdr3_aa: CASTATGDPNEQYF
cdr3_nt: TGTGCCAGCACCGCGACAGGGGACCCTAACGAGCAGTACTTC

clone_size: few
j_call: TRBJ1-6
v_call: TRBV14
d_call: .
cdr3_aa: CASSSNSPLHF
cdr3_nt: TGTGCCAGCAGCTCTAATTCACCCCTCCACTTT

clone_size: .
j_call: TRBJ2-1
v_call: TRBV30
d_call: TRBD2
cdr3_aa: CAWSLGLAGLEQFF
cdr3_nt: TGTGCCTGGAGTCTGGGACTAGCGGGCTTGGAGCAGTTCTTC

clone_size: few
j_call: TRBJ2-4
v_call: TRBV18
d_call: .
cdr3_aa: CASSPGENIQYF
cdr3_nt: TGTGCCAGCTCACCGGGGGAAAACATTCAGTACTTC

clone_size: .
j_call: TRBJ2-3
v_call: TRBV19
d_call: .
cdr3_aa: CASSRTVRTDTQYF
cdr3_nt: TGTGCCAGTAGTCGGACCGTCCGCACAGATACGCAGTATTTT

clone_size: few
j_call: TRBJ2-3
v_call: TRBV11-2
d_call: .
cdr3_aa: CASSRVSSTDTQYF
cdr3_nt: TGTGCCAGCAGCCGAGTATCTAGCACAGATACGCAGTATTTT

clone_size: few
j_call: TRBJ2-5
v_call: TRBV12-5
d_call: .
cdr3_aa: CASGLGPQGETQYF
cdr3_nt: TGTGCTAGTGGTTTGGGACCCCAGGGAGAGACCCAGTACTTC

clone_size: once
j_call: TRBJ2-5
v_call: TRBV5-1
d_call: .
cdr3_aa: CASSPRTGLETQYF
cdr3_nt: TGCGCCAGCAGCCCCCGCACAGGGTTGGAGACCCAGTACTTC

clone_size: few
j_call: TRBJ1-4
v_call: TRBV29-1
d_call: .
cdr3_aa: CSGGGGTNEKLFF
cdr3_nt: TGCAGCGGTGGCGGGGGAACTAATGAAAAACTGTTTTTT

clone_size: many
j_call: TRBJ2-1
v_call: TRBV7-2
d_call: .
cdr3_aa: CASSLLNEQFF
cdr3_nt: TGTGCCAGCAGCTTATTGAATGAGCAGTTCTTC

clone_size: few
j_call: TRBJ2-4
v_call: TRBV15
d_call: .
cdr3_aa: CATSRDPSPAALAKNIQYF
cdr3_nt: TGTGCCACCAGCAGAGATCCGTCCCCTGCCGCCTTAGCCAAAAACATTCAGTACTTC

clone_size: .
j_call: TRBJ2-5
v_call: TRBV14
d_call: TRBD2
cdr3_aa: CASSQGPAGGGQYF
cdr3_nt: TGTGCCAGCAGCCAAGGACCAGCGGGGGGTGGCCAGTACTTC

clone_size: .
j_call: TRBJ1-4
v_call: TRBV7-9
d_call: .
cdr3_aa: CASSLGQDGYEKLFF
cdr3_nt: TGTGCCAGCAGCTTAGGACAGGACGGCTATGAAAAACTGTTTTTT

clone_size: .
j_call: TRBJ2-5
v_call: TRBV18
d_call: .
cdr3_aa: CASSPAFQETQYF
cdr3_nt: TGTGCCAGCTCACCAGCCTTTCAAGAGACCCAGTACTTC

clone_size: many
j_call: TRBJ1-2
v_call: TRBV4-3
d_call: .
cdr3_aa: CASSQGGSWGYTF
cdr3_nt: TGCGCCAGCAGCCAAGGGGGCAGCTGGGGCTACACCTTC

clone_size: .
j_call: TRBJ1-2
v_call: TRBV7-8
d_call: .
cdr3_aa: CASSFGVDPIGYTF
cdr3_nt: TGTGCCAGCAGCTTTGGGGTGGATCCAATTGGCTACACCTTC

clone_size: few
j_call: TRBJ2-3
v_call: TRBV10-3
d_call: .
cdr3_aa: CAISEPPRGIDYF
cdr3_nt: TGTGCCATCAGTGAGCCACCCCGGGGGATCGACTATTTT

clone_size: few
j_call: TRBJ2-1
v_call: TRBV7-2
d_call: TRBD2
cdr3_aa: CASRRTSESYNEQFF
cdr3_nt: TGTGCCAGCAGACGGACTAGCGAATCCTACAATGAGCAGTTCTTC

clone_size: .
j_call: TRBJ2-3
v_call: TRBV4-1
d_call: .
cdr3_aa: CASSQVTGTLGDTQYF
cdr3_nt: TGCGCCAGCAGCCAAGTCACAGGGACTTTAGGAGATACGCAGTATTTT

clone_size: few
j_call: TRBJ2-7
v_call: TRBV6-6
d_call: TRBD2
cdr3_aa: CASVLGGGTSYEQYF
cdr3_nt: TGTGCCAGCGTCCTTGGCGGGGGGACCTCCTACGAGCAGTACTTC

clone_size: few
j_call: TRBJ1-1
v_call: TRBV29-1
d_call: .
cdr3_aa: CSVVDGSVGNTEAFF
cdr3_nt: TGCAGCGTTGTAGACGGGTCTGTAGGGAACACTGAAGCTTTCTTT

clone_size: .
j_call: TRBJ2-3
v_call: TRBV2
d_call: TRBD1
cdr3_aa: CASSRDRSTDTQYF
cdr3_nt: TGTGCCAGCAGTAGGGACAGGAGCACAGATACGCAGTATTTT